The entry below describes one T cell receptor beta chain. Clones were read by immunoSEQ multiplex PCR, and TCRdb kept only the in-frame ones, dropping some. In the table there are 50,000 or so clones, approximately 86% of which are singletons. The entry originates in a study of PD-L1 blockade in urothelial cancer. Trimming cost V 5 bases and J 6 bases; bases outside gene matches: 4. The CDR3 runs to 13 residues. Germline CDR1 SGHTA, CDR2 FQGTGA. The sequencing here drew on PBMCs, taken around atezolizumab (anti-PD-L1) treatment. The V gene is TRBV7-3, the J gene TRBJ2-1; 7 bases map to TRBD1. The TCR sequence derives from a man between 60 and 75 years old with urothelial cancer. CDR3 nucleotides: TGTGCCAGCAGCCTTGGGACAGCCAATGAGCAGTTCTTC. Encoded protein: CASSLGTANEQFF.